This paragraph reports one T cell receptor beta chain. The record originates from a study of multiple sclerosis patients with progressive multifocal leukoencephalopathy. Regarding time point: time of PML onset. Profiling relied on immunoSEQ multiplex PCR, and the TCRdb table lists in-frame clones only, not all of them. This repertoire shows roughly 32,000 clones, approximately 88% found once; its top ten account for about 5.7%. Germline CDR1 is LGHNA and CDR2 is YSLEER. This CDR3 has 14 residues. Germline trimming cut 1 base from V and 11 bases from J; bases unmatched to any gene: 10. The rearrangement uses TRBV4-3 and TRBJ1-1; 7 positions match TRBD1. The clonotype was recovered from a woman in her 40s with progressive multifocal leukoencephalopathy. Sequencing was performed on PBMCs, taken from a patient treated with natalizumab. CDR3 residues: CASSQASTGNGAFF. Written as DNA, the CDR3 is TGCGCCAGCAGCCAAGCATCGACAGGGAACGGGGCTTTCTTT.